This TCR beta chain was sequenced for a study of cytomegalovirus exposure and HLA in healthy donors. Assay: immunoSEQ multiplex PCR; the TCRdb copy retains only in-frame clones and omits some. Of under 200,000 clones in the sample, roughly 90% were seen once. Study-wide results and caveats: Most TCR sequences were uncommon, yet certain public TCRs appeared in many donors.

Points on this clone: What it binds is unknown.

This clonotype was obtained from a woman between 18 and 29 years old in good health and CMV-seropositive. The source material was PBMCs.

CDR3 in DNA: TGTGCCAGCAGTGAAGCCCAGGGGCGAGAACAGCCCCAGCATTTT. It codes for CASSEAQGREQPQHF. V and J are TRBV6-1 and TRBJ1-5, with D possibly matching TRBD1 (6 bases). V was pared by 0 bases and J by 7 bases, with 13 bases between. Germline loops: CDR1 MNHNS, CDR2 SASEGT. This CDR3 is built from 15 residues.